The rows below give T cell receptor beta chains drawn from one sample of a study of blood T cells in healthy people across ages. TCRdb reanalysed the 5' RACE reads using MiXCR and keeps one entry per CDR3 protein. The sample has 1.5 million to 2 million distinct CDR3 sequences, about 35% seen once; the top ten hold 10% to 12%. Sequencing used blood. These receptors all come from a woman aged 30 to 39 in good health. The CDR3 runs from the conserved cysteine through the conserved F or W. Each record gives: V gene, clone size, J gene, D gene, CDR3 DNA, CDR3 protein. D genes are given only for firm matches. Only some rows state a clone size, as once, few, many or a class for expanded clones.

v_gene: TRBV3-1; abundance: .; j_gene: TRBJ2-1; d_gene: TRBD1; CDR3nt: TGTGCCGGCAGGGTGGGACAGGGGAAGGCCAATGAGCAGTTCTTC; CDR3aa: CAGRVGQGKANEQFF
v_gene: TRBV21-1; abundance: .; j_gene: TRBJ2-1; d_gene: .; CDR3nt: TGTGCCAGCAGCAACTCCGGGACTAGCGGGGGGGGCTCCTACAATGAGCAGTTCTTC; CDR3aa: CASSNSGTSGGGSYNEQFF
v_gene: TRBV11-2; abundance: few; j_gene: TRBJ1-2; d_gene: .; CDR3nt: TGTGCCAGCAGCTTCCGGACAAGCAACTATGGCTACACCTTC; CDR3aa: CASSFRTSNYGYTF
v_gene: TRBV7-2; abundance: .; j_gene: TRBJ1-2; d_gene: .; CDR3nt: TGTGCCAGCAGCTTAGGGGCCTCGGGCAGATATGGCTACACCTTC; CDR3aa: CASSLGASGRYGYTF
v_gene: TRBV29-1; abundance: .; j_gene: TRBJ1-1; d_gene: .; CDR3nt: TGCAGCGTTGAAGATCGACCGACCCTGAACACTGAAGCTTTCTTT; CDR3aa: CSVEDRPTLNTEAFF
v_gene: TRBV7-2; abundance: many; j_gene: TRBJ1-6; d_gene: .; CDR3nt: TGTGCCAGCAGCTTACAGTCTCAGCTGGATAATTCACCCCTCCACTTT; CDR3aa: CASSLQSQLDNSPLHF
v_gene: TRBV5-1; abundance: .; j_gene: TRBJ2-1; d_gene: .; CDR3nt: TGCGCCAGCAGCCGGGAGACTAGCTCCTACAATGAGCAGTTCTTC; CDR3aa: CASSRETSSYNEQFF
v_gene: TRBV11-2; abundance: few; j_gene: TRBJ1-1; d_gene: .; CDR3nt: TGTGCCAGTAGCCGGGGTGCCACTGAAGCTTTCTTT; CDR3aa: CASSRGATEAFF
v_gene: TRBV4-1; abundance: .; j_gene: TRBJ2-7; d_gene: .; CDR3nt: TGCGCCAGCAGCCCATCTGCACACTCCTACGAGCAGTACTTC; CDR3aa: CASSPSAHSYEQYF
v_gene: TRBV18; abundance: .; j_gene: TRBJ2-7; d_gene: TRBD2; CDR3nt: TGTGCCAGCTCACCACCGGGAGCGGGGATCTCCTACGAGCAGTACTTC; CDR3aa: CASSPPGAGISYEQYF
v_gene: TRBV6-1; abundance: .; j_gene: TRBJ1-2; d_gene: .; CDR3nt: TGTGTCAGCAGTTTGCAGGATGGCTACACCTTC; CDR3aa: CVSSLQDGYTF
v_gene: TRBV7-9; abundance: .; j_gene: TRBJ2-2; d_gene: TRBD1; CDR3nt: TGTGCCAGCAGCTCCCTGGACCAGGGGGAGTCGTTCGGGGAGCTGTTTTTT; CDR3aa: CASSSLDQGESFGELFF
v_gene: TRBV11-2; abundance: once; j_gene: TRBJ1-2; d_gene: .; CDR3nt: TGTGCCAGCAGCCCCGACCCTTACCCTACCTATGGCTACACCTTC; CDR3aa: CASSPDPYPTYGYTF
v_gene: TRBV5-1; abundance: few; j_gene: TRBJ2-3; d_gene: TRBD1; CDR3nt: TGCGCCAGCAGCTGGACAGGGGATACGACGCAGTATTTT; CDR3aa: CASSWTGDTTQYF